The 10 T cell receptor beta chains reported below all come from one sample, sequenced in a study of blood T cell repertoires in COVID-19. Assay used: immunoSEQ multiplex PCR; TCRdb lists only in-frame clones, some missing. The repertoire holds 300,000 to 400,000 clones, with around 87% as singletons. Sequenced input: peripheral blood. The receptor source for this set is a woman in her forties or fifties with active or convalescent COVID-19.

This chain uses TRBV9 with TRBJ2-1; the D gene is possibly TRBD2 (6 bases). V was cut by 5 bases and J by 0 bases, with 12 bases left in between. Germline V gene data show CDR1 as SGDLS and CDR2 as YYNGEE. This CDR3 has 15 amino acids. In DNA, the CDR3 is TGTGCCAGCAGTTCAAGCGGGCGCTCCTACAATGAGCAGTTCTTC. This codes for CASSSSGRSYNEQFF.

This clone was picked up a small number of times. The chain couples TRBV25-1 to TRBJ1-2, with 7 bases fitting TRBD1. Per germline, CDR1 MGHDK and CDR2 SYGVNS. This CDR3 is built from 15 residues. The ends lost 4 bases at V and 3 bases at J; junction bases unmatched: 8. The CDR3 is CASSATGHGYYGYTF. CDR3 sequence (DNA): TGTGCCAGCAGTGCGACAGGGCACGGATACTATGGCTACACCTTC.

The chain has TRBV3-1 (or the pseudogene TRBV3-2) and TRBJ1-6, with D perhaps TRBD1 (5 bases). V was clipped by 4 bases and J by 10 bases, with 17 bases between them. Germline lookup yields CDR1 LGHDT and CDR2 YNNKEL (reference sequence). CDR3 length equals 15 residues. Here the CDR3 reads CASSPSSRVNSPLHF. In DNA, the CDR3 is TGTGCCAGCAGCCCGTCCTCCAGGGTAAACTCACCCCTCCACTTT.

This clone has more than one count but fewer than ten. The chain is built from TRBV6-2 or TRBV6-3 and TRBJ1-5; D is perhaps TRBD1 (5 bases). V lost 5 bases, J lost 6 bases, and 17 bases lay in between. CDR1 is MNHEY, CDR2 SVGEGT, per germline. This CDR3 region has 15 residues. The CDR3 DNA follows: TGTGCCAGCAGTGAGAGACAGAGTCGATCTCAGCCCCAGCATTTT. Translated: CASSERQSRSQPQHF.

This clone appeared a single time. The chain carries TRBV5-1 and TRBJ2-3; 7 bases match TRBD2. CDR1 and CDR2 from the germline V gene are SGHRS and YFSETQ. V gave up 4 bases and J gave up 0 bases; unmatched junction bases: 5. The CDR3 consists of 15 residues. CDR3 bases: TGCGCCAGCAGCCTGAGCGGGGCTAGCACAGATACGCAGTATTTT. Protein: CASSLSGASTDTQYF.

The chain is built from TRBV28 and TRBJ2-7; 9 nucleotides align to TRBD1. With 6 bases clipped from V and 1 base from J, the junction kept 7 bases outside the gene matches. Germline-derived CDR1 and CDR2 are MDHEN and SYDVKM. CDR3 length: 15 amino acids. This CDR3 reads CASSYSGQGSYEQYF. The DNA of the CDR3 is TGTGCCAGCAGCTACTCGGGACAGGGTTCCTACGAGCAGTACTTC.

The V call is TRBV18, the J call TRBJ2-2; TRBD2 matches at 7 bases. The length of the CDR3 is 14 residues. The ends lost 4 bases at V and 2 bases at J; junction bases unmatched: 1. From germline, CDR1 is KGHSH and CDR2 LQKENI. This CDR3 is CASSRGSNTGELFF. The CDR3 region has the DNA TGTGCCAGCTCACGCGGGAGCAACACCGGGGAGCTGTTTTTT.

V gene TRBV28 combines with J gene TRBJ1-6; 8 nucleotides agree with TRBD1. V lost 6 bases and J lost 6; bases outside the gene matches: 10. CDR1 MDHEN and CDR2 SYDVKM come from the germline V gene. The CDR3 totals 16 residues. The CDR3 sequence: CASRDNRDRSNSPLHF. The CDR3 nucleotides read TGTGCCAGCAGAGATAACCGGGACAGGTCTAATTCACCCCTCCACTTT.

The chain employs TRBV7-2 and TRBJ1-6; D uncertain. V lost 6 bases to trimming and J lost 2 bases, with 8 bases between them. The V gene's germline CDR1 is SGHTA and CDR2 FQGNSA. The CDR3 consists of 14 residues. The CDR3 DNA is TGTGCCAGCAGACACGCGGCCTATAATTCACCCCTCCACTTT. Translated: CASRHAAYNSPLHF.

This clone was seen a handful of times. This chain connects TRBV20-1 to TRBJ1-2; the match to TRBD1 covers 10 bases. This CDR3 has 15 residues. J gave up 4 bases and V 4 bases, and 9 bases lay outside the gene matches. From germline, CDR1 is DFQATT and CDR2 SNEGSKA (reference sequence). DNA of the CDR3: TGCAGTGCTATTGACATGAGGACAGGGGGCTATGGCTACACCTTC. Translation: CSAIDMRTGGYGYTF.